One and the same sample provided the 20 T cell receptor beta chains below, sequenced in a study of blood T cell repertoires in COVID-19. Measured with immunoSEQ multiplex PCR; TCRdb has only the in-frame clones, and not every one. The sample lists 120,000 to 150,000 clones, 75% to 90% occurring once. Sequenced input: peripheral blood. The receptors originated from a man in his forties or fifties who had recovered from COVID-19.

As concerns this clone: This may come from a read error, since a much larger clone is one base off. V usage is TRBV2 and J usage is TRBJ1-1; D uncertain. CDR3 size: 13 residues. Trimming took off 5 bases at V and 1 base at J, with 8 bases between the two ends. Germline V CDR1 and CDR2: SNHLY, FYNNEI. For the CDR3, the DNA is TGTGCCAGCAGTCCCACACGGAACACTGAAGCTTTCTTT. It translates to CASSPTRNTEAFF.

This sequence joins TRBV9 and TRBJ2-3; 8 bases are a match to TRBD2. The V gene's germline CDR1 is SGDLS and CDR2 YYNGEE. CDR3 size: 15 residues. Unmatched junction bases numbered 4, after V lost 4 bases and J lost 0 bases. This CDR3 is CASSLTSASTDTQYF. Written as DNA, the CDR3 is TGTGCCAGCAGCCTGACTAGCGCAAGCACAGATACGCAGTATTTT.

This sequence joins TRBV5-5 and TRBJ1-2; D call uncertain. Trimming pared 0 bases from V and 0 bases from J, leaving 6 bases between. Germline lookup yields CDR1 SGHKS and CDR2 YYEKEE (reference sequence). CDR3 length: 14 residues. The CDR3 nucleotides read TGTGCCAGCAGCTTGGCGTTAGCTAACTATGGCTACACCTTC. Its translation: CASSLALANYGYTF.

The gene calls are TRBV19 and TRBJ1-1, with 7 bases fitting TRBD1. The CDR3 has 14 residues. The germline gives CDR1 LNHDA, CDR2 SQIVND (reference sequence). Germline trimming cut 3 bases from V and 0 bases from J; bases unmatched to any gene: 1. CDR3 residues: CASSITGVNTEAFF. CDR3 nucleotides: TGTGCCAGTAGTATTACAGGGGTGAACACTGAAGCTTTCTTT.

This chain joins TRBV6-6 and TRBJ2-7; D may be TRBD1 (5 bases). This CDR3 spans 13 amino acids. Germline V gene data show CDR1 as MNHNY and CDR2 as SVGAGI (reference sequence). V gave up 7 bases and J gave up 0 bases, with 10 bases separating them. DNA for the CDR3: TGTGCCAGCACCCTGACAGCCTCCTACGAGCAGTACTTC. Its protein is CASTLTASYEQYF.

The chain is built from TRBV15 and TRBJ2-2; D unclear. V lost 0 bases and J lost 4, with 9 bases in between. The CDR3 is made up of 15 amino acids. CDR1 and CDR2 (germline): LNHNV, YYDKDF (reference sequence). The CDR3 nucleotides are TGTGCCACCAGCAGAGATCCACCGAGCACCGGGGAGCTGTTTTTT. Its protein is CATSRDPPSTGELFF.

CDR3 amino acids: CASSSGPGGVRRNTEAFF. For the CDR3, the DNA is TGTGCCAGCAGCTCGGGACCCGGCGGGGTCCGTAGGAACACTGAAGCTTTCTTT. The chain joins TRBV7-2 to TRBJ1-1; D perhaps matches TRBD1 (5 bases). CDR3 size: 18 residues. Germline V lookup: CDR1 SGHTA, CDR2 FQGNSA. Trimming took off 4 bases at V and 1 base at J, with 22 bases between the two ends. The full variable domain, rest sourced from reference TRBV7-2 and TRBJ1-1, is GAGVSQSPSNKVTEKGKDVELRCDPISGHTALYWYRQSLGQGLEFLIYFQGNSAPDKSGLPSDRFSAERTGGSVSTLTIQRTQQEDSAVYLCASSSGPGGVRRNTEAFFGQGTRLTVV.

V and J are TRBV6-5 and TRBJ1-5; tentatively, D is TRBD1 (6 bases). CDR1 MNHEY and CDR2 SVGAGI come from the germline V gene. Trimming took 0 bases from V and 4 from J, leaving 10 bases between them. The CDR3 consists of 15 residues. CDR3 sequence reads: CASSYSAGANQPQHF. Written as DNA, the CDR3 is TGTGCCAGCAGTTACTCGGCAGGGGCAAATCAGCCCCAGCATTTT.

This clone occurred once. The rearrangement links TRBV7-3 to TRBJ2-3, with 8 bases identical to TRBD1. The V gene end was trimmed by 8 bases and the J gene end by 3 bases; junction bases not matched to a gene: 7. In germline, CDR1 is SGHTA, CDR2 FQGTGA. This CDR3 spans 14 amino acids. Here the CDR3 DNA reads TGTGCCAGCCGTCAGGGGGCGCGAACAGATACGCAGTATTTT. This gives the protein CASRQGARTDTQYF.

V gene TRBV5-1 combines with J gene TRBJ2-1; D uncertain. Per germline, CDR1 SGHRS and CDR2 YFSETQ. There are 15 residues in the CDR3. Trimming took off 4 bases at V and 7 bases at J, with 18 bases between the two ends. Written as DNA, the CDR3 is TGCGCCAGCAGCGCCGCTTATGGCAGTTCTAATGAGCAGTTCTTC. Residues: CASSAAYGSSNEQFF. The entire variable domain, with the rest obtained from reference TRBV5-1 and TRBJ2-1, is as follows: KAGVTQTPRYLIKTRGQQVTLSCSPISGHRSVSWYQQTPGQGLQFLFEYFSETQRNKGNFPGRFSGRQFSNSRSEMNVSTLELGDSALYLCASSAAYGSSNEQFFGPGTRLTVL.

The chain combines TRBV25-1 with TRBJ1-1; 9 nucleotides agree with TRBD1. This CDR3 comprises 15 residues. J lost 3 bases, V lost 4 bases, and 6 bases had no gene match. Per germline, CDR1 MGHDK and CDR2 SYGVNS. CDR3 DNA sequence: TGTGCCAGCAGTGCCACAGGGGGCGGGGACACTGAAGCTTTCTTT. Amino acids: CASSATGGGDTEAFF.

This rearrangement joins TRBV30 to TRBJ2-1; D gene uncertain. The germline V gene has CDR1 GTSNPN and CDR2 SVGIG (reference sequence). The CDR3 runs to 12 residues. V was clipped by 3 bases and J by 4 bases, with 7 bases between them. As DNA, the CDR3 is TGTGCCTGGAGGTCACAGTACAATGAGCAGTTCTTC. Translating gives CAWRSQYNEQFF.

This clone appeared once. The genes are TRBV6-5 and TRBJ2-7; 8 bases are shared with TRBD1. Germline values: CDR1 MNHEY, CDR2 SVGAGI. The V and J ends lost 5 bases and 6 bases, in that order; junction bases with no gene match: 12. The length of the CDR3 is 15 residues. The CDR3 spells CASSQNRDRIGEQYF. In DNA form, the CDR3 reads TGTGCCAGCAGTCAGAACCGGGACAGGATCGGCGAGCAGTACTTC.

J is TRBJ2-3 and V is TRBV5-1, with 9 positions matching TRBD1. Germline assignment: CDR1 SGHRS and CDR2 YFSETQ. The J segment lost 4 bases and the V segment lost 2 bases, leaving 11 bases of the junction unmatched. This CDR3 contains 17 residues. CDR3 bases: TGCGCCAGCAGCTTATGGACAGGGGTGATGGTCCCAGATACGCAGTATTTT. Translated, it gives CASSLWTGVMVPDTQYF.

This sequence joins TRBV6-1 and TRBJ1-5, with D uncertain. There are 16 residues in the CDR3. V lost 5 bases, J lost 4 bases, and 18 bases lay in between. The germline V gene has CDR1 MNHNS and CDR2 SASEGT. The CDR3 sequence: CASSQGRTRGNQPQHF. In DNA form, the CDR3 reads TGTGCCAGCAGTCAAGGCCGGACCCGGGGAAATCAGCCCCAGCATTTT.

The chain combines TRBV6-5 with TRBJ2-5, with a possible D match to TRBD1 (6 bases). This CDR3 has 14 amino acids. V lost 6 bases and J lost 4, with 15 bases in between. In germline, CDR1 is MNHEY, CDR2 SVGAGI. The DNA of the CDR3 is TGTGCCAGCAGGGATGATCAGGGGAGAGAGACCCAGTACTTC. Its translation is CASRDDQGRETQYF.

This chain uses TRBV18 with TRBJ1-3, with D possibly matching TRBD1 (5 bases). The V gene's germline CDR1 is KGHSH and CDR2 LQKENI. There are 18 residues in the CDR3. V dropped 4 bases and J dropped 0 bases, with 19 bases sitting between them. The CDR3 sequence: CASSRELQARGSGNTIYF. As DNA, the CDR3 is TGTGCCAGCTCACGGGAACTACAGGCCCGAGGCTCTGGAAACACCATATATTTT. Combining the CDR3 with reference TRBV18 and TRBJ1-3 gives the whole variable domain NAGVMQNPRHLVRRRGQEARLRCSPMKGHSHVYWYRQLPEEGLKFMVYLQKENIIDESGMPKERFSAEFPKEGPSILRIQQVVRGDSAAYFCASSRELQARGSGNTIYFGEGSWLTVV.

This chain joins TRBV29-1 and TRBJ1-2; possible D gene TRBD1, 5 bases. V was cut by 1 base and J by 6 bases, with 6 bases left in between. CDR3 length: 11 amino acids. CDR1 and CDR2 (germline): SQVTM, ANQGSEA. CDR3 nucleotides: TGCAGCGTTGAAGGGGGGGATGGCTACACCTTC. It yields the protein CSVEGGDGYTF.

The gene calls are TRBV5-6 and TRBJ1-5, with 10 bases that match TRBD1. Germline CDR1 SGHDT, CDR2 YYEEEE. The CDR3 spans 17 residues. V shed 2 bases, J shed 0 bases, and the junction held 5 bases outside the gene matches. The CDR3 sequence: CASSLGQGGYSNQPQHF. The CDR3 nucleotides read TGTGCCAGCAGCTTAGGACAGGGGGGATATAGCAATCAGCCCCAGCATTTT.

This chain joins TRBV18 and TRBJ2-7; 7 bases map to TRBD1. This CDR3 has 13 residues. The germline V gene has CDR1 KGHSH and CDR2 LQKENI. The V segment lost 6 bases and the J segment 4 bases; nucleotides outside the gene matches: 6. CDR3 in DNA: TGTGCCAGCTCCATGGGGACAGAATACGAGCAGTACTTC. This encodes CASSMGTEYEQYF.